Presented here are 23 T cell receptor beta chains from one specimen sequenced in a study of blood T cells in healthy people across ages. Next came a second PCR, run for about 6 to 12 cycles, which used a sample-barcoded 5' primer along with a J-beta primer mix. TCRdb independently ran MiXCR on the 5' RACE reads; one entry per CDR3 protein. The data contain 600,000 or so distinct CDR3 sequences, around 20% of them singletons. The material sequenced was blood. Every receptor here comes from a man in his 70s in good health.

V usage is TRBV12-3 or TRBV12-4 and J usage is TRBJ2-1; D uncertain. With 3 bases removed from V and 5 bases from J, the gap between germline ends came to 5 bases. The length of the CDR3 is 12 residues. CDR3 in amino acids: CASSLSNNEQFF. The CDR3, as DNA: TGTGCCAGCAGTTTGTCTAACAATGAGCAGTTCTTC.

This chain connects TRBV18 to TRBJ2-1; no clear D. V shed 0 bases and J shed 5 bases, with 5 bases lying between them. CDR3 length: 13 residues. Germline loops: CDR1 KGHSH, CDR2 LQKENI. The CDR3 DNA reads TGTGCCAGCTCACCACCAATAGACAATGAGCAGTTCTTC. Translation gives CASSPPIDNEQFF.

The CDR3 region has the DNA TGTGCCAGCTCACCAGAGGCTAGGTTGGAGACCCAGTACTTC. It codes for CASSPEARLETQYF. This sequence joins TRBV18 and TRBJ2-5; D is unclear. Germline CDR1 KGHSH, CDR2 LQKENI. The CDR3 is 14 amino acids. Trimming cost V 2 bases and J 5 bases, with 12 bases left between them.

This clonotype was detected a few times. The genes are TRBV24-1 and TRBJ2-5; D perhaps matches TRBD1 (7 bases). The CDR3 runs to 15 residues. V was clipped by 4 bases and J by 3 bases, with 14 bases between them. Germline CDR1 is KGHDR and CDR2 is SFDVKD. CDR3 residues: CATSEGGTVKETQYF. CDR3 DNA: TGTGCCACCAGTGAAGGCGGGACAGTGAAAGAGACCCAGTACTTC.

This chain uses TRBV30 with TRBJ2-5, with D possibly matching TRBD1 (5 bases). Germline V gene data show CDR1 as GTSNPN and CDR2 as SVGIG (reference sequence). The CDR3 spans 12 residues. The ends were cut back, 5 bases at V and 0 bases at J, with 7 bases in the middle. CDR3 bases: TGTGCCTGGGAACAGGACCAAGAGACCCAGTACTTC. Residues: CAWEQDQETQYF.

This clonotype was picked up a small number of times. The chain recombines TRBV7-3 with TRBJ2-7; D gene uncertain. The CDR3 is 13 amino acids. V was cut by 0 bases and J by 9 bases, with 12 bases left in between. The germline V gene has CDR1 SGHTA and CDR2 FQGTGA. CDR3 in amino acids: CASSLTGSSGQYF. In DNA, the CDR3 is TGTGCCAGCAGCTTAACGGGCAGCTCGGGGCAGTACTTC. The complete variable domain, with remaining parts taken from reference TRBV7-3 and TRBJ2-7, reads GAGVSQTPSNKVTEKGKYVELRCDPISGHTALYWYRQSLGQGPEFLIYFQGTGAADDSGLPNDRFFAVRPEGSVSTLKIQRTERGDSAVYLCASSLTGSSGQYFGPGTRLTVT.

With regard to this clonotype: Its ends do not fully match the called genes, so a read error is possible. The CDR3 here is CASSLDGQGANEQFF. The CDR3 nucleotides read TGCGCCAGCAGCTTGGATGGACAGGGGGCCAATGAGCAGTTTTTC. The genes are TRBV5-1 and TRBJ2-1; 11 nucleotides match TRBD1. This CDR3 contains 15 residues. Germline CDR1 is SGHRS and CDR2 is YFSETQ.

V usage is TRBV20-1 and J usage is TRBJ2-3, with D tentatively TRBD2 (6 bases). Germline V lookup: CDR1 DFQATT, CDR2 SNEGSKA (reference sequence). Deletions cut 6 bases from V and 4 bases from J, with 14 bases between. CDR3 length: 13 amino acids. The CDR3 DNA sequence: TGCAGTGCACGGCGGGAAAACGCAGATACGCAGTATTTT. This translates into CSARRENADTQYF.

This clonotype has just a few counts. This chain links TRBV20-1 with TRBJ2-2; possible D gene TRBD1, 6 bases. The CDR3 covers 13 residues. V gave up 6 bases and J gave up 4 bases, with 12 bases separating them. The germline CDR1 and CDR2 sequences are DFQATT and SNEGSKA (reference sequence). This CDR3 reads CSARTTGTGELFF. The DNA of the CDR3 is TGCAGTGCGCGGACGACAGGCACCGGGGAGCTGTTTTTT.

This clonotype was seen a few times. V is TRBV20-1 and J is TRBJ1-4; maybe TRBD1 (5 bases). Germline CDR1 and CDR2: DFQATT and SNEGSKA (reference sequence). V dropped 0 bases and J dropped 0 bases, with 8 bases sitting between them. The CDR3 is 15 residues long. The CDR3 here is CSARDGGATNEKLFF. Here the CDR3 DNA reads TGCAGTGCTAGAGATGGAGGGGCAACTAATGAAAAACTGTTTTTT.

V gene TRBV7-6 combines with J gene TRBJ1-4, with 7 bases fitting TRBD1. V gave up 7 bases and J gave up 7 bases; unmatched junction bases: 12. CDR3 length: 15 residues. CDR1 is SGHVS and CDR2 is FNYEAQ in the germline V gene. In DNA, the CDR3 is TGTGCCAGCAAACTACGGGACAGCCGCGGTGAAAAACTGTTTTTT. Amino acid sequence: CASKLRDSRGEKLFF.

The chain is built from TRBV20-1 and TRBJ2-5; 8 bases match TRBD2. V was pared by 5 bases and J by 3 bases, with 8 bases of the junction left unmatched. The CDR3 is 14 residues long. Germline assignment: CDR1 DFQATT and CDR2 SNEGSKA (reference sequence). This CDR3 reads CSALGLAGKETQYF. DNA of the CDR3: TGCAGTGCTTTGGGCCTAGCGGGTAAAGAGACCCAGTACTTC.

In this sample, this clonotype turned up many times. A junction boundary mismatches the germline segment, possibly from a read error. This chain uses TRBV5-1 with TRBJ2-1; D possibly corresponds to TRBD2 (5 bases). Germline loops: CDR1 SGHRS, CDR2 YFSETQ. The CDR3 contains 14 residues. In DNA form, the CDR3 reads TGTGCCAGCAGCTTAGAGGGCTCTTACAATGAGCAGTTCTTC. Amino acids: CASSLEGSYNEQFF. The full variable domain, rest sourced from reference TRBV5-1 and TRBJ2-1, is KAGVTQTPRYLIKTRGQQVTLSCSPISGHRSVSWYQQTPGQGLQFLFEYFSETQRNKGNFPGRFSGRQFSNSRSEMNVSTLELGDSALYLCASSLEGSYNEQFFGPGTRLTVL.

This clonotype occurred a few times. This chain links TRBV27 with TRBJ2-4; 7 bases are shared with TRBD1. J gave up 6 bases and V 5 bases, and 7 bases lay outside the gene matches. The germline CDR1 and CDR2 sequences are MNHEY and SMNVEV (reference sequence). There are 14 residues in the CDR3. The CDR3 DNA sequence: TGTGCCAGCAGTCCAGGGACAGTCTCAAACATTCAGTACTTC. This translates into CASSPGTVSNIQYF.

This clonotype was found a few times. V is TRBV7-6 and J is TRBJ2-7, with D uncertain. CDR3 length equals 15 residues. The V end was cut by 3 bases, the J end by 3 bases, with 15 bases between. Per germline, CDR1 SGHVS and CDR2 FNYEAQ. The CDR3 sequence is CASSFGQAINYEQYF. CDR3 DNA sequence: TGTGCCAGCAGCTTCGGTCAGGCCATCAACTACGAGCAGTACTTC.

The chain has TRBV5-6 and TRBJ2-1, with D tentatively TRBD2 (6 bases). The germline V and J ends were trimmed by 5 bases and 8 bases, with 17 bases remaining between them. Per germline, CDR1 SGHDT and CDR2 YYEEEE. The CDR3 runs 14 residues. DNA for the CDR3: TGTGCCAGCAGTAGGCGGGAAAGAAAGGATGAGCAGTTCTTC. Its translation is CASSRRERKDEQFF.

This sequence joins TRBV20-1 and TRBJ2-3, with D hard to call. Germline lookup yields CDR1 DFQATT and CDR2 SNEGSKA (reference sequence). The V end lost 6 bases, the J end lost 0 bases, and 7 bases lay between the germline ends. The CDR3 sequence is 12 residues long. This chain's CDR3 is CSAAQSTDTQYF. The CDR3 region has the DNA TGCAGTGCGGCCCAGAGCACAGATACGCAGTATTTT.

The gene calls are TRBV2 and TRBJ2-5, with D unclear. The CDR3 contains 15 residues. In germline, CDR1 is SNHLY, CDR2 FYNNEI. Trimming cost V 8 bases and J 5 bases, with 21 bases left between them. The CDR3 nucleotides are TGTGCCAGCGGGAAGGGTCCCCTCGAAATGGAGACCCAGTACTTC. Amino acid sequence: CASGKGPLEMETQYF.

This sequence joins TRBV3-1 and TRBJ1-1; weak D call: TRBD1 (5 bases). The CDR3 has 15 amino acids. CDR1 LGHDT and CDR2 YNNKEL come from the germline V gene (reference sequence). V was cut by 2 bases and J by 5 bases, with 15 bases left in between. DNA of the CDR3: TGTGCCAGCAGCCAACTGACAGTCTCGTCGACTGAAGCTTTCTTT. This translates into CASSQLTVSSTEAFF.

The chain has TRBV3-1 and TRBJ2-1, with TRBD2 matching over 8 bases. CDR1 is LGHDT and CDR2 is YNNKEL in the germline V gene (reference sequence). CDR3 length: 16 amino acids. The J segment lost 5 bases and the V segment lost 4 bases, leaving 10 bases of the junction unmatched. The CDR3 loop is CASSLVAGLGHNEQFF. CDR3 DNA: TGTGCCAGCAGCCTTGTAGCGGGACTGGGCCACAATGAGCAGTTCTTC.

A few counts support this clonotype. J is TRBJ2-7 and V is TRBV4-2, with a weak D call TRBD2 (6 bases). The CDR3 spans 14 residues. Germline V gives CDR1 LGHNA, CDR2 YNFKEQ. V was pared by 5 bases and J by 2 bases, with 13 bases between. This CDR3 reads CASSIGTSTYEQYF. The CDR3 region has the DNA TGTGCCAGCAGCATTGGGACTTCGACCTACGAGCAGTACTTC.

V usage is TRBV29-1 and J usage is TRBJ2-1, with D maybe TRBD2 (6 bases). From germline, CDR1 is SQVTM and CDR2 ANQGSEA. Trimming removed 4 bases at V and 0 bases at J, with 10 bases between. The CDR3 contains 14 residues. CDR3 sequence reads: CSVGGLPSYNEQFF. The CDR3 DNA is TGCAGCGTTGGGGGACTGCCCTCCTACAATGAGCAGTTCTTC.

This chain connects TRBV19 to TRBJ2-5; 9 bases agree with TRBD1. The DNA end favors TRBJ2-7, so the J call may be wrong. This CDR3 region has 16 residues. Germline V gene lookup returns CDR1 LNHDA and CDR2 SQIVND (reference sequence). In DNA form, the CDR3 reads TGTGCCAGTTCCGCCTCCCCGGGACAGGGTCGCCACGAGCAGTACTTC. Its translation: CASSASPGQGRHEQYF.